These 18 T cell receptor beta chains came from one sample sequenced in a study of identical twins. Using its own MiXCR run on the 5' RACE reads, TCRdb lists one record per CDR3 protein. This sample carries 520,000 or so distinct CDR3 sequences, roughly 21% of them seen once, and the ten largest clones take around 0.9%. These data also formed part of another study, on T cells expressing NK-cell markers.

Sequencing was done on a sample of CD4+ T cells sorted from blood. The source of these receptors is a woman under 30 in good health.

The CDR3 nucleotides read TGTGCCAGCAGACCGGACCCGGCGGTAGGCTACACCTTC. It translates to CASRPDPAVGYTF. The rearrangement joins TRBV6-4 to TRBJ1-2; no clear D gene. CDR1 and CDR2 from the germline V gene are MRHNA and SNTAGT. V was cut by 6 bases and J by 8 bases, with 16 bases left in between. The CDR3 consists of 13 residues.

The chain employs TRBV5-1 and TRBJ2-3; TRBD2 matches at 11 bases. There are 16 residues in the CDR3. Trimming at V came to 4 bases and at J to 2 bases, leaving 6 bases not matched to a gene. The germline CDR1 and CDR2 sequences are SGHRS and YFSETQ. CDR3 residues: CASSRDSGGATDTQYF. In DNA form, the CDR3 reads TGCGCCAGCAGCAGAGATAGCGGGGGGGCCACAGATACGCAGTATTTT.

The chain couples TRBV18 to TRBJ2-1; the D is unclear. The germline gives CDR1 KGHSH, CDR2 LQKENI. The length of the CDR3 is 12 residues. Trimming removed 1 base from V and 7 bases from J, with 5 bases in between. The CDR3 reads CASSPRLNEQFF. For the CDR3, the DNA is TGTGCCAGCTCACCACGGCTGAATGAGCAGTTCTTC.

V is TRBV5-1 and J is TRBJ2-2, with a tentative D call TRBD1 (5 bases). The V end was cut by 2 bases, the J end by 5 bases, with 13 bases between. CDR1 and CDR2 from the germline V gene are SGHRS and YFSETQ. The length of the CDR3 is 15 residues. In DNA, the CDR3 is TGCGCCAGCAGCTTCCTGTCCCAGGGAACCGGGGAGCTGTTTTTT. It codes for CASSFLSQGTGELFF.

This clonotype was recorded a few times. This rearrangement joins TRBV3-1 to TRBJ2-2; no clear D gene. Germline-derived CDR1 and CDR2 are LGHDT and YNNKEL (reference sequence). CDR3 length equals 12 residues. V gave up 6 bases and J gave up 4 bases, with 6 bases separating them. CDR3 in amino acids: CASRRLTGELFF. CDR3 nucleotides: TGTGCCAGCAGAAGACTCACCGGGGAGCTGTTTTTT.

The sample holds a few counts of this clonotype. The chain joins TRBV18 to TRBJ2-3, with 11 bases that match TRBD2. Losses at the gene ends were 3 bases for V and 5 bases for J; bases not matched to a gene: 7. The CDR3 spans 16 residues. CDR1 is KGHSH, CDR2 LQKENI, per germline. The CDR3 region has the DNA TGTGCCAGCTCACCCTTAGCGGGGGGGCCGGGAGATACGCAGTATTTT. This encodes CASSPLAGGPGDTQYF.

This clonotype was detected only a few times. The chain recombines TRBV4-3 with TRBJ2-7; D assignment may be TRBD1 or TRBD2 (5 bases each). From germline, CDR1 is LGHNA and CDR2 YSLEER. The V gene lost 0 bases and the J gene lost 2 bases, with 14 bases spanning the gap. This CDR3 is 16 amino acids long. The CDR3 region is CASSQEAGTVPYEQYF. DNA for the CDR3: TGCGCCAGCAGCCAAGAGGCCGGGACCGTTCCCTACGAGCAGTACTTC.

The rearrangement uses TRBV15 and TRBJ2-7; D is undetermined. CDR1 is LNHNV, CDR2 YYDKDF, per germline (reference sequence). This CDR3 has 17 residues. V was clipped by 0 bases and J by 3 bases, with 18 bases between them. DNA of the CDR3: TGTGCCACCAGCAGAGATTTCGCCCTTTTAGGGAACTACGAGCAGTACTTC. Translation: CATSRDFALLGNYEQYF.

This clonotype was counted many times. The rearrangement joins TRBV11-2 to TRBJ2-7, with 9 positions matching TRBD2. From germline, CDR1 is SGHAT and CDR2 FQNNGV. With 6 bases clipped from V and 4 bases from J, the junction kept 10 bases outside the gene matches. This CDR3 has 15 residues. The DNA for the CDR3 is TGTGCCAGCAGTTTGTCGGCGGGAGGGCCTTACGAGCAGTACTTC. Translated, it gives CASSLSAGGPYEQYF.

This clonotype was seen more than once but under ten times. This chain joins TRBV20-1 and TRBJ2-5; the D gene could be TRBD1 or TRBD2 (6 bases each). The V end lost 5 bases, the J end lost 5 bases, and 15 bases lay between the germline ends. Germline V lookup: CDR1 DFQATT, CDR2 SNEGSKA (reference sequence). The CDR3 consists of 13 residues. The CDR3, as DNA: TGCAGTGCTTTTCGGGGGCGAAGGGAGACCCAGTACTTC. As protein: CSAFRGRRETQYF.

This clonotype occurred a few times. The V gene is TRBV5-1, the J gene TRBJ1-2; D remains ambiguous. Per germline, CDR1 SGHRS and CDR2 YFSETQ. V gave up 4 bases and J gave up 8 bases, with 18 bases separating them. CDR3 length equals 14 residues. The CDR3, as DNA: TGCGCCAGCAGCCCAGACTCCCTATGGCTCGGCTACACCTTC. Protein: CASSPDSLWLGYTF.

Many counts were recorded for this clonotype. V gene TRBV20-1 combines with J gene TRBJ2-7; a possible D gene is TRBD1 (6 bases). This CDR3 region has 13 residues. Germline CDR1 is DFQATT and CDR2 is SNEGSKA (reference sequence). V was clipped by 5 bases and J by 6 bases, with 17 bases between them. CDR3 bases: TGCAGTGCTTGGTTACAGGGTCGGGGCGAGCAGTACTTC. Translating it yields CSAWLQGRGEQYF.

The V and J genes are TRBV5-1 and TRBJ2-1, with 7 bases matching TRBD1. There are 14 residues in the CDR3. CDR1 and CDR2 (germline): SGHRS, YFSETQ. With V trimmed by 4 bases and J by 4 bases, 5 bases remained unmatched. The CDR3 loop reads CASSRGQYYNEQFF. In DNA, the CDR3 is TGCGCCAGCAGCAGGGGACAGTATTACAATGAGCAGTTCTTC.

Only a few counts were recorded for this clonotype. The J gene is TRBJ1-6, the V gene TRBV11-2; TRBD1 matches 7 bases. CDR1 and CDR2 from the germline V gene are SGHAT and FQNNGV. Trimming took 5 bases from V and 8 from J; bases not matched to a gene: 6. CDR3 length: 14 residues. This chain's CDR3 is CASSLTGLDSPLHF. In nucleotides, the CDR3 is TGTGCCAGCAGCCTGACAGGGTTGGATTCACCCCTCCACTTT.

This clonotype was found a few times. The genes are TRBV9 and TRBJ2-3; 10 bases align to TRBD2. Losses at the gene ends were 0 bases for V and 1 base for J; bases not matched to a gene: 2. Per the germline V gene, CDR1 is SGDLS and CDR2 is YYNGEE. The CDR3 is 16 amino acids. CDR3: CASSVGGTSGTDTQYF. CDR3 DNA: TGTGCCAGCAGCGTAGGAGGGACTAGCGGCACAGATACGCAGTATTTT. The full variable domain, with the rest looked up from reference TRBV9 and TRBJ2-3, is DSGVTQTPKHLITATGQRVTLRCSPRSGDLSVYWYQQSLDQGLQFLIQYYNGEERAKGNILERFSAQQFPDLHSELNLSSLELGDSALYFCASSVGGTSGTDTQYFGPGTRLTVL.

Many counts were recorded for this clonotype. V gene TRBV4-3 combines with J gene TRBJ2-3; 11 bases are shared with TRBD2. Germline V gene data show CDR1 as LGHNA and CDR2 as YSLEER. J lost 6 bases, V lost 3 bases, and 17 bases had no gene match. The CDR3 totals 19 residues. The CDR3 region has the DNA TGCGCCAGCAGCCACTCCGAAACGTTCACTAGCGGGAGAGGGGATACGCAGTATTTT. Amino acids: CASSHSETFTSGRGDTQYF.

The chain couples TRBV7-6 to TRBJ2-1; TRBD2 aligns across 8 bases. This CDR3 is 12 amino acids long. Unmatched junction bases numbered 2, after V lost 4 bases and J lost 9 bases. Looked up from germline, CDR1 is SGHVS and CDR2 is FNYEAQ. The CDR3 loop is CASSSGGIEQFF. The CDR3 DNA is TGTGCCAGCAGCTCGGGAGGGATTGAGCAGTTCTTC.

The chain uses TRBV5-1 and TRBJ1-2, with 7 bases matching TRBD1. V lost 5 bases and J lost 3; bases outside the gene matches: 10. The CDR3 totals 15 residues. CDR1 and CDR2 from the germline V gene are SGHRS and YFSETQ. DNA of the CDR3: TGCGCCAGCAGGGGACAGCCCGCTCAAGACTATGGCTACACCTTC. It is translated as CASRGQPAQDYGYTF.